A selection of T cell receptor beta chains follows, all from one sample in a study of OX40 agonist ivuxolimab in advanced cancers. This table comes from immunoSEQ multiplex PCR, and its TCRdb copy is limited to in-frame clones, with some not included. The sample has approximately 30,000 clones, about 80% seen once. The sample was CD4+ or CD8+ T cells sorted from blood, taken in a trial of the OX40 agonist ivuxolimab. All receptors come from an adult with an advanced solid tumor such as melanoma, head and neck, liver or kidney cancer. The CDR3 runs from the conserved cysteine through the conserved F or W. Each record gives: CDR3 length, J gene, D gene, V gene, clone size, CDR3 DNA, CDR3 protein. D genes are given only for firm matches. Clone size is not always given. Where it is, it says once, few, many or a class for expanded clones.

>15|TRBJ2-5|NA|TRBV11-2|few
TGTGCCAGCAGCCCCAGGCCGGGTTTAGGAGAGACCCAGTACTTC
CASSPRPGLGETQYF
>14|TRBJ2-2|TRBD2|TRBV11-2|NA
TGTGCCAGCAGCCACGGGGGGGCTGGCGGGGAGCTGTTTTTT
CASSHGGAGGELFF
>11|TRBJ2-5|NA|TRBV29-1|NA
TGCAGCTCCAGGGTTGGAGAGACCCAGTACTTC
CSSRVGETQYF
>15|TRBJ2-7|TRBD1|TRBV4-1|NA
TGCGCCAGCAGCCAAGTTCGGGACAGACTCTACGAGCAGTACTTC
CASSQVRDRLYEQYF
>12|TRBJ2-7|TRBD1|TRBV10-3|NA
TGTGCCATCTCGGACAGGGCCTACGAGCAGTACTTC
CAISDRAYEQYF
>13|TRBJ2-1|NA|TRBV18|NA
TGTGCCAGCTCACCAGGTCGGGACAATGAGCAGTTCTTC
CASSPGRDNEQFF
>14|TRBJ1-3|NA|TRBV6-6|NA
TGTGCCAGCAGCCCGCGGTTCTCTGGAAACACCATATATTTT
CASSPRFSGNTIYF
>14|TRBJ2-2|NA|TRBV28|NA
TGTGCCAGCCGCTGGGGACCCAACACCGGGGAGCTGTTTTTT
CASRWGPNTGELFF
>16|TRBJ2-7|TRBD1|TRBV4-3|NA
TGCGCCAGCAGCCATTCCGGGACAGGGGAATCCTACGAGCAGTACTTC
CASSHSGTGESYEQYF
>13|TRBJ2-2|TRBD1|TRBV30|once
TGTGCCTGGAGAGGGCAGGGGGCCGGGGAGCTGTTTTTT
CAWRGQGAGELFF
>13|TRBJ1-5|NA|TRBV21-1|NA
TGTGCCAGCAGTCCCGACAGACATCAGCCCCAGCATTTT
CASSPDRHQPQHF
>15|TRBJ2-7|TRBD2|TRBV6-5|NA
TGTGCCAGCATAGCGTCGGGACTAGGGACCTACGAGCAGTACTTC
CASIASGLGTYEQYF
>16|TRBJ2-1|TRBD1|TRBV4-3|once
TGCGCCAGCAGCCCCCCAACGAGGGGGCGCAGCAATGAGCAGTTCTTC
CASSPPTRGRSNEQFF
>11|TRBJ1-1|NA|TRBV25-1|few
TGTGCCAGCGTCGATGCCACTGAAGCTTTCTTT
CASVDATEAFF